These T cell receptor beta chains were read from a single sample in a study of T cell changes during pregnancy in multiple sclerosis. Profiled with immunoSEQ multiplex PCR; TCRdb holds only in-frame clones, not every one. The table lists tens of thousands of clones, approximately 93% of them singletons, with about 0.99% in the top ten. Material: peripheral blood, obtained in the second trimester of pregnancy. These receptors were obtained from a female donor in good health, enrolled as a control in a pregnancy study. Each CDR3 is given with its conserved first and last residue. A D gene is named only where the DNA matches it firmly. Not all rows give a size; the values are once, few, many and, for expanded clones, a class.

d_call j_call clone_size v_call cdr3_aa cdr3_nt
NA TRBJ1-2 NA TRBV13 CASSFELGGDYGYTF TGTGCCAGCAGCTTTGAGTTAGGAGGAGACTATGGCTACACCTTC
NA TRBJ1-2 once TRBV14 CASSQDTKVYGYTF TGTGCCAGCAGCCAGGACACTAAAGTCTATGGCTACACCTTC
TRBD1 TRBJ2-7 NA TRBV5-1 CASSPGGTEVYEQYF TGCGCCAGCAGCCCGGGTGGGACAGAGGTGTACGAGCAGTACTTC
NA TRBJ1-2 NA TRBV25-1 CASGAEAHYGYTF TGTGCCAGCGGGGCCGAAGCCCACTATGGCTACACCTTC
TRBD1 TRBJ2-5 NA TRBV6-5 CASRLTGSQETQYF TGTGCCAGCAGATTGACAGGGAGCCAAGAGACCCAGTACTTC
TRBD1 TRBJ2-7 NA TRBV6-5 CASSYGTGEYEQYF TGTGCCAGCAGTTACGGGACAGGCGAGTACGAGCAGTACTTC
NA TRBJ1-4 NA TRBV15 CATSRDPAGYDEKLFF TGTGCCACCAGCAGAGATCCTGCAGGCTACGATGAAAAACTGTTTTTT
TRBD2 TRBJ2-7 NA TRBV7-9 CASSPRGEQYF TGTGCCAGCAGCCCGCGGGGGGAGCAGTACTTC
TRBD1 TRBJ2-7 NA TRBV5-8 CASSLTGGRYEQYF TGTGCCAGCAGCCTGACAGGGGGCAGGTACGAGCAGTACTTC
TRBD2 TRBJ2-1 NA TRBV7-6 CASSVGTNYNEQFF TGTGCCAGCAGCGTCGGGACTAACTACAATGAGCAGTTCTTC
TRBD2 TRBJ2-1 NA TRBV11-2 CASSLRLAGYNEQFF TGTGCCAGCAGCTTACGTCTAGCGGGGTACAATGAGCAGTTCTTC
TRBD2 TRBJ2-1 NA TRBV19 CASRGLAGERSYNEQFF TGTGCCAGTCGCGGACTAGCGGGAGAGAGGTCCTACAATGAGCAGTTCTTC
TRBD1 TRBJ2-7 NA TRBV15 CATSGGLGQGMSSYEQYF TGTGCCACCAGCGGGGGATTGGGACAGGGGATGAGTAGCTACGAGCAGTACTTC
TRBD1 TRBJ2-7 NA TRBV6-1 CASSESGTAYEQYF TGTGCCAGCAGTGAATCAGGGACAGCCTACGAGCAGTACTTC
NA TRBJ2-7 NA TRBV5-6 CASSFPASYEQYF TGTGCCAGCAGCTTCCCAGCGAGCTACGAGCAGTACTTC
NA TRBJ1-1 NA TRBV6-5 CASSQGREYTEAFF TGTGCCAGCAGTCAGGGGCGGGAGTACACTGAAGCTTTCTTT
TRBD2 TRBJ2-1 NA TRBV14 CASSRPGLAGIF TGTGCCAGCAGCCGTCCGGGACTAGCGGGGATCTTC
NA TRBJ1-1 NA TRBV5-6 CASSPTGFNTEAFF TGTGCCAGCAGCCCTACAGGGTTTAACACTGAAGCTTTCTTT
TRBD1 TRBJ2-5 NA TRBV15 CATSRSRQGQGEQYF TGTGCCACCAGCAGGAGTCGACAGGGCCAGGGAGAGCAGTACTTC
TRBD1 TRBJ2-7 NA TRBV2 CASTSRLRQGGEQYF TGTGCCAGCACCAGCCGCCTCCGACAGGGCGGGGAGCAGTACTTC
TRBD2 TRBJ2-5 NA TRBV5-1 CASSLAGSGSPETQYF TGCGCCAGCAGCTTGGCCGGTAGCGGGAGTCCAGAGACCCAGTACTTC
NA TRBJ1-2 few TRBV20-1 CSAIQDYGYTF TGCAGTGCCATCCAGGACTATGGCTACACCTTC
NA TRBJ1-2 NA TRBV7-2 CAAAGVRDYGYTF TGTGCCGCCGCCGGCGTCAGGGACTATGGCTACACCTTC
TRBD1 TRBJ2-1 NA TRBV6-4 CASRRQGSRDEQFF TGTGCCAGCAGACGACAGGGAAGTCGGGATGAGCAGTTCTTC
TRBD1 TRBJ1-5 few TRBV29-1 CSVRGQGNQPQHF TGCAGCGTACGCGGACAGGGTAATCAGCCCCAGCATTTT
NA TRBJ1-2 NA TRBV5-6 CAGSASGNYGYTF TGTGCCGGATCCGCATCCGGGAACTATGGCTACACCTTC
NA TRBJ2-7 NA TRBV5-1 CASSLGRYEQYF TGCGCCAGCAGCTTGGGGCGGTACGAGCAGTACTTC
NA TRBJ2-7 NA TRBV6-5 CASSYTKGALSYEQYF TGTGCCAGCAGTTATACGAAAGGGGCATTGTCCTACGAGCAGTACTTC
NA TRBJ1-2 NA TRBV28 CASSLGEGINYGYTF TGTGCCAGCAGTTTAGGGGAGGGGATAAACTATGGCTACACCTTC
NA TRBJ1-5 NA TRBV19 CASSIGNQPQHF TGTGCCAGTAGTATCGGGAATCAGCCCCAGCATTTT
NA TRBJ2-4 NA TRBV28 CASNTLLAKNIQYF TGTGCCAGCAATACCCTACTAGCCAAAAACATTCAGTACTTC
NA TRBJ1-1 NA TRBV23-1 CASSQTDIKTEAFF TGCGCCAGCAGTCAAACGGACATCAAGACTGAAGCTTTCTTT
TRBD2 TRBJ2-2 NA TRBV2 CASSGLAANTGELFF TGTGCCAGCAGTGGACTAGCGGCGAACACCGGGGAGCTGTTTTTT
NA TRBJ1-5 NA TRBV10-3 CAISEPGQPQHF TGTGCCATCAGTGAGCCCGGTCAGCCCCAGCATTTT
TRBD1 TRBJ2-7 NA TRBV29-1 CSVTDRVYEQYF TGCAGCGTAACGGACAGGGTCTACGAGCAGTACTTC
TRBD2 TRBJ2-1 NA TRBV9 CASSVGGTSVYSEQFF TGTGCCAGCAGCGTAGGCGGGACTAGCGTGTATAGTGAGCAGTTCTTC
TRBD2 TRBJ2-7 once TRBV27 CASSFRREVEQYF TGTGCCAGCAGTTTCCGGCGGGAGGTCGAGCAGTACTTC